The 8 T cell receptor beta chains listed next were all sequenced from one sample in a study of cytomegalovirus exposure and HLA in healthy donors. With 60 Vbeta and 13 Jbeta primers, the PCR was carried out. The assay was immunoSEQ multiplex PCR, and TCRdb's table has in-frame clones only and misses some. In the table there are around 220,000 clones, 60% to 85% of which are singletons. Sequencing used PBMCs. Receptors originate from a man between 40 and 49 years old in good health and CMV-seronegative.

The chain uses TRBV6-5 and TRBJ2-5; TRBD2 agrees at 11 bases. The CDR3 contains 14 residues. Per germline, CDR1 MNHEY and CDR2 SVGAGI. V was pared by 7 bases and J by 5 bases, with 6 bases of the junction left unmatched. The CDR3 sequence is CASNLAGGPETQYF. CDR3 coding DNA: TGTGCCAGCAACTTAGCGGGGGGGCCTGAGACCCAGTACTTC.

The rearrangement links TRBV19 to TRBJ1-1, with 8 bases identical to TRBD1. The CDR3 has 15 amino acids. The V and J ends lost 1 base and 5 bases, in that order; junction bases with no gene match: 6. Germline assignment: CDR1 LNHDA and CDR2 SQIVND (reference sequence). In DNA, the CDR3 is TGTGCCAGTAGTATAGCCTCAGGGGGCAGGACTGAAGCTTTCTTT. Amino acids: CASSIASGGRTEAFF.

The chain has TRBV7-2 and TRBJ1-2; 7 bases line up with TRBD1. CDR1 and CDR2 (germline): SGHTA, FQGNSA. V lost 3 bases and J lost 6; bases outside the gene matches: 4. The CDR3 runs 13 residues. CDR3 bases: TGTGCCAGCAGCTTGACAGGGTTGGATGGCTACACCTTC. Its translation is CASSLTGLDGYTF.

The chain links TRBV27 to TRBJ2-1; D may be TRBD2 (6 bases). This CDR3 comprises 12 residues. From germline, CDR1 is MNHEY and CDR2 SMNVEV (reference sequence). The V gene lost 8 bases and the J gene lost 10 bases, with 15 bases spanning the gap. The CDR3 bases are TGTGCCAGCGGACTACCCGGGACCGAGCAGTTCTTC. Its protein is CASGLPGTEQFF.

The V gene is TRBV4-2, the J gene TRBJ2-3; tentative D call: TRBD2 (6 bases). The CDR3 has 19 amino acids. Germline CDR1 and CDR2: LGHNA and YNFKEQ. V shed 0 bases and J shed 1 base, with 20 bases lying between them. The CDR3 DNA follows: TGTGCCAGCAGCCAAGATCTGGCCGGGCGGCGGGGTGGCACAGATACGCAGTATTTT. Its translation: CASSQDLAGRRGGTDTQYF.

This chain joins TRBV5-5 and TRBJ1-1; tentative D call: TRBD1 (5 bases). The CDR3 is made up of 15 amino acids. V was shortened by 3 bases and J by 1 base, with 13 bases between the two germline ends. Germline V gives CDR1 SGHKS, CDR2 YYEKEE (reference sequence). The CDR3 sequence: CASSSRQGSNTEAFF. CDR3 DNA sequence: TGTGCCAGCAGCTCGCGGCAGGGATCGAACACTGAAGCTTTCTTT.

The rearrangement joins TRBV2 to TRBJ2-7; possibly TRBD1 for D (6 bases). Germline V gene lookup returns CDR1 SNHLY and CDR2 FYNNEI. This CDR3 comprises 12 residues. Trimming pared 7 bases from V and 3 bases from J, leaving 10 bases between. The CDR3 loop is CASNRVGYEQYF. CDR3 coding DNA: TGTGCCAGCAACAGGGTAGGCTACGAGCAGTACTTC.

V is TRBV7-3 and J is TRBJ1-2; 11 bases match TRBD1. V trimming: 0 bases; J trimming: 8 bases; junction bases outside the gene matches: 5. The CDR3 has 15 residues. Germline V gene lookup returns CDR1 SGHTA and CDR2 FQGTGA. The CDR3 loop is CASSLTGDRGGGYTF. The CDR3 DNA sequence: TGTGCCAGCAGCTTAACGGGGGACAGGGGGGGAGGCTACACCTTC.